These 9 T cell receptor beta chains came from one sample sequenced in a study of cytomegalovirus exposure and HLA in healthy donors. The PCR had 60 Vbeta and 13 Jbeta primers. The data were produced by immunoSEQ multiplex PCR, yet TCRdb's version contains in-frame clones alone and is incomplete. The data show about 230,000 clones, more than 75% seen once. The sample taken for sequencing was PBMCs. The receptors here all came from a human donor in good health.

The rearrangement links TRBV27 to TRBJ2-3; 11 positions match TRBD2. Trimming removed 5 bases from V and 2 bases from J; junction bases left unmatched: 3. The CDR3 extends over 15 amino acids. Germline values: CDR1 MNHEY, CDR2 SMNVEV (reference sequence). The CDR3 sequence: CASSVAGGITDTQYF. The CDR3 nucleotides are TGTGCCAGCAGTGTAGCGGGAGGGATCACAGATACGCAGTATTTT.

The V gene is TRBV7-2, the J gene TRBJ2-7; 8 positions match TRBD1. Germline CDR1 and CDR2: SGHTA and FQGNSA. The CDR3 length is 14 residues. J was trimmed by 5 bases and V by 0 bases; bases with no gene match: 3. CDR3 DNA: TGTGCCAGCAGCTTAGCTCAGGGGGCCCACGAGCAGTACTTC. Its translation is CASSLAQGAHEQYF.

The chain employs TRBV9 and TRBJ2-7; 13 bases match TRBD2. Per germline, CDR1 SGDLS and CDR2 YYNGEE. Unmatched junction bases numbered 7, after V lost 4 bases and J lost 6 bases. The length of the CDR3 is 15 residues. CDR3 region: CASSSGTSGTSEQYF. The CDR3 DNA reads TGTGCCAGCAGCTCCGGGACTAGCGGGACGTCCGAGCAGTACTTC.

V gene TRBV19 combines with J gene TRBJ2-5; 7 nucleotides align to TRBD2. The CDR3 extends over 15 amino acids. Germline V CDR1 and CDR2: LNHDA, SQIVND (reference sequence). V was pared by 7 bases and J by 5 bases, with 13 bases of the junction left unmatched. Here the CDR3 reads CASTPRGTTRETQYF. The CDR3 DNA is TGTGCCAGTACCCCACGAGGGACTACCCGCGAGACCCAGTACTTC.

V usage is TRBV19 and J usage is TRBJ2-2, with D perhaps matching TRBD1 (5 bases). Trimming took 9 bases from V and 4 from J, leaving 12 bases between them. Germline lookup yields CDR1 LNHDA and CDR2 SQIVND (reference sequence). The CDR3 has 13 residues. The CDR3 coding sequence is TGTGCCAGCAAGACCAGGGTCACCGGGGAGCTGTTTTTT. Translating gives CASKTRVTGELFF.

V is TRBV25-1 and J is TRBJ2-7; D is perhaps TRBD2 (5 bases). The CDR3 consists of 15 residues. Germline CDR1 reads MGHDK; CDR2 reads SYGVNS. The V end lost 2 bases, the J end lost 5 bases, and 16 bases lay between the germline ends. In DNA form, the CDR3 reads TGTGCCAGCAGTGAAGGCGGCAGCGGTTGGGACGAGCAGTACTTC. The encoded protein is CASSEGGSGWDEQYF.

The V call is TRBV6-1, the J call TRBJ2-3, with TRBD2 identical over 11 bases. With V trimmed by 1 base and J by 6 bases, 9 bases remained unmatched. Germline V gene lookup returns CDR1 MNHNS and CDR2 SASEGT. This CDR3 contains 17 residues. The CDR3 DNA reads TGTGCCAGCAGTGAAGATCAACTAGCGGGAGCTGTGGATACGCAGTATTTT. This translates into CASSEDQLAGAVDTQYF.

This chain joins TRBV27 and TRBJ1-2; D remains unclear. Germline CDR1 reads MNHEY; CDR2 reads SMNVEV (reference sequence). Trimming removed 7 bases from V and 2 bases from J, with 11 bases in between. The CDR3 is made up of 13 amino acids. The CDR3 loop reads CASTSNRNYGYTF. As DNA, the CDR3 is TGTGCCAGCACCTCCAACAGAAACTATGGCTACACCTTC.

A few counts support this clone. The junction and the germline gene differ at one end; a read error may be behind it. This chain links TRBV7-9 with TRBJ2-7; 7 bases match TRBD2. This CDR3 has 15 amino acids. In germline, CDR1 is SEHNR, CDR2 FQNEAQ (reference sequence). The CDR3 region has the DNA TGTTCCAGCAGCCACACCCTAGCGGATCCCTACGAGCAGTACTTC. Translation: CSSSHTLADPYEQYF. Complete variable domain (other parts from reference TRBV7-9 and TRBJ2-7): DTGVSQNPRHKITKRGQNVTFRCDPISEHNRLYWYRQTLGQGPEFLTYFQNEAQLEKSRLLSDRFSAERPKGSFSTLEIQRTEQGDSAMYLCSSSHTLADPYEQYFGPGTRLTVT.